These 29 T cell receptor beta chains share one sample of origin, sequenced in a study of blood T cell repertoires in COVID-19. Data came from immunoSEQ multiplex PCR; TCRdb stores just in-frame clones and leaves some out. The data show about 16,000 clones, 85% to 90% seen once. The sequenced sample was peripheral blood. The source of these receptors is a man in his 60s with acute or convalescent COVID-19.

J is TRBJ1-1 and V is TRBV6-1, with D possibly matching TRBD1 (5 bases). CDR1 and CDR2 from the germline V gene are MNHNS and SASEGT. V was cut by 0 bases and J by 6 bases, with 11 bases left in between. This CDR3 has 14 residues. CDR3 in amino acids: CASSEAADTSEAFF. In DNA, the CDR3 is TGTGCCAGCAGTGAAGCCGCGGACACATCTGAAGCTTTCTTT.

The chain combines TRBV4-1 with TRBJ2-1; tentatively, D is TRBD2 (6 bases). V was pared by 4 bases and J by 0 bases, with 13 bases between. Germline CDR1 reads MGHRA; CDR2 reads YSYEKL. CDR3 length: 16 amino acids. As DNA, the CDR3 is TGCGCCAGCAGCCGAGCTAGCGCGAGCTCCTACAATGAGCAGTTCTTC. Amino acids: CASSRASASSYNEQFF.

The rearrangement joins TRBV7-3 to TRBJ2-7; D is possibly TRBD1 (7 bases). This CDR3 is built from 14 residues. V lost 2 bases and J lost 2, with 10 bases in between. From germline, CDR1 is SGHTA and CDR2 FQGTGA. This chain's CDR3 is CASSLGGTAYEQYF. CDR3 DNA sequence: TGTGCCAGCAGCTTAGGGGGGACAGCCTACGAGCAGTACTTC.

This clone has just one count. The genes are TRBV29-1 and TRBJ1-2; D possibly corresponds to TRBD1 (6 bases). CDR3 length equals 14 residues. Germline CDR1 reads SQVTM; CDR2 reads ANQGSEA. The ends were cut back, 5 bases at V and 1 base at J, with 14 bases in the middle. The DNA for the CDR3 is TGCAGCGTTTCAGGGGAGTCGCATAACTATGGCTACACCTTC. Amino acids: CSVSGESHNYGYTF.

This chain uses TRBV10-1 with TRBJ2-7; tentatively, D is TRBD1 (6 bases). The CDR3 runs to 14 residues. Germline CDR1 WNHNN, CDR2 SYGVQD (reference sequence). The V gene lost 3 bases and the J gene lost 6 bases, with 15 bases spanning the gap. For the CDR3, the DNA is TGCGCCAGCAGTGAAATGGGGGCCCCCTTCGAGCAGTACTTC. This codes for CASSEMGAPFEQYF.

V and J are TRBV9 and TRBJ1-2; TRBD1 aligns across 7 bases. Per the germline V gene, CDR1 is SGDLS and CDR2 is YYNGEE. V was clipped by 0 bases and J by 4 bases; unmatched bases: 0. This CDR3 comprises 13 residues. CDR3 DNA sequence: TGTGCCAGCAGCGTAGGGGACAGCTATGGCTACACCTTC. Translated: CASSVGDSYGYTF.

The CDR3 is CSVERDKGRGYTF. CDR3 sequence (DNA): TGCAGCGTTGAACGGGACAAAGGAAGGGGCTACACCTTC. This sequence joins TRBV29-1 and TRBJ1-2, with TRBD1 as a possible D gene (6 bases). The CDR3 is made up of 13 amino acids. CDR1 and CDR2 from the germline V gene are SQVTM and ANQGSEA. Between the trimmed V and J ends, which lost 2 bases and 8 bases, there was a span of 15 bases.

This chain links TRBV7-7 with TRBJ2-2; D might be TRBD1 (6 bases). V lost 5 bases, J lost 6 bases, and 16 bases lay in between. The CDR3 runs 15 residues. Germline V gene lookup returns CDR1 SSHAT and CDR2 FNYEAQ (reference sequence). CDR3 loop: CASSPGQPIPGELFF. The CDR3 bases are TGTGCCAGCAGCCCCGGACAGCCTATCCCCGGGGAGCTGTTTTTT.

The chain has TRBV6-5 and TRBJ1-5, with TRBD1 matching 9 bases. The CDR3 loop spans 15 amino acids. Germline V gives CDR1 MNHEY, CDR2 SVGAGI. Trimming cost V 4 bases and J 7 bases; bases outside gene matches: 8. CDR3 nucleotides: TGTGCCAGCAGTTTAAAACAGGGGGCCCTACAGCCCCAGCATTTT. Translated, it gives CASSLKQGALQPQHF.

CDR3 residues: CASSRGFETQYF. The CDR3 DNA reads TGTGCCAGCAGCCGAGGCTTCGAGACCCAGTACTTC. The chain employs TRBV7-9 and TRBJ2-5; the D is unclear. Looked up from germline, CDR1 is SEHNR and CDR2 is FQNEAQ (reference sequence). Trimming took off 5 bases at V and 5 bases at J, with 9 bases between the two ends. This CDR3 spans 12 amino acids.

This chain's CDR3 is CASSQGAENNEQFF. CDR3 DNA sequence: TGTGCCAGCAGTCAGGGGGCGGAGAACAATGAGCAGTTCTTC. The gene calls are TRBV28 and TRBJ2-1; the match to TRBD1 covers 8 bases. Losses at the gene ends were 5 bases for V and 5 bases for J; bases not matched to a gene: 5. The CDR3 runs to 14 residues. Germline CDR1 is MDHEN and CDR2 is SYDVKM. Together with reference TRBV28 and TRBJ2-1, the CDR3 gives the full variable domain: DVKVTQSSRYLVKRTGEKVFLECVQDMDHENMFWYRQDPGLGLRLIYFSYDVKMKEKGDIPEGYSVSREKKERFSLILESASTNQTSMYLCASSQGAENNEQFFGPGTRLTVL.

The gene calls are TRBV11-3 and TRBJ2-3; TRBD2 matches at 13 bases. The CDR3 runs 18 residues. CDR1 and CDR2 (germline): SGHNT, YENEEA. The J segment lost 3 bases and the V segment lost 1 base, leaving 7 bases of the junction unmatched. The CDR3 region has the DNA TGTGCCAGCAGCTTAGGGACTAGCGGGGGCCGCGTAACAGATACGCAGTATTTT. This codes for CASSLGTSGGRVTDTQYF.

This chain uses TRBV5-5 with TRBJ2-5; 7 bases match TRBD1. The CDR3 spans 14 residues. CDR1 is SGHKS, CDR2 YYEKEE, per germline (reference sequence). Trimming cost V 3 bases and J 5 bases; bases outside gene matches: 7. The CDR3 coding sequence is TGTGCCAGCAGCTCCGGGACGGACAGGGAGACCCAGTACTTC. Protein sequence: CASSSGTDRETQYF.

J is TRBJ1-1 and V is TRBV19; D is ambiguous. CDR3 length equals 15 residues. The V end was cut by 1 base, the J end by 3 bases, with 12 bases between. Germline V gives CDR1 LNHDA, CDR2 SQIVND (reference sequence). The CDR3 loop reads CASSIGRARDTEAFF. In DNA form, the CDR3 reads TGTGCCAGTAGTATAGGGAGGGCACGAGACACTGAAGCTTTCTTT.

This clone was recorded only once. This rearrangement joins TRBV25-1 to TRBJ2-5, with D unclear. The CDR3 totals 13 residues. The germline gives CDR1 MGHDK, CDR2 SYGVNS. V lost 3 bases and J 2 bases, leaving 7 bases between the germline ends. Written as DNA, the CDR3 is TGTGCCAGCAGTGATCAACAGCAAGAGACCCAGTACTTC. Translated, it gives CASSDQQQETQYF.

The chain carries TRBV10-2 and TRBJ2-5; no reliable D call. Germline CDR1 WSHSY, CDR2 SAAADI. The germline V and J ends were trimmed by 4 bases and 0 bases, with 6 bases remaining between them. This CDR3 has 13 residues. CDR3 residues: CASSGLHQETQYF. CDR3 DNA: TGCGCCAGCAGTGGACTGCACCAAGAGACCCAGTACTTC.

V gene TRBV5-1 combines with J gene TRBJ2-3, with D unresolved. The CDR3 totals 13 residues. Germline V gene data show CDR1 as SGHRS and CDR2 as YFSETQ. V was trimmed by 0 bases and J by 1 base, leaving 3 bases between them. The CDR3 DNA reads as TGCGCCAGCAGCTTGGCAGGCACAGATACGCAGTATTTT. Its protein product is CASSLAGTDTQYF.

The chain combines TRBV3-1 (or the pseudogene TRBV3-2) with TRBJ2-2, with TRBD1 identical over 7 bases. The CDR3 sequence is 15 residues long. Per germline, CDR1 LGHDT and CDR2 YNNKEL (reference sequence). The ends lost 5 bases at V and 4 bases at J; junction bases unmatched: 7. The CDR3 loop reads CASSFAGGVTGELFF. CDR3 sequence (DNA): TGTGCCAGCAGCTTTGCAGGGGGTGTCACCGGGGAGCTGTTTTTT.

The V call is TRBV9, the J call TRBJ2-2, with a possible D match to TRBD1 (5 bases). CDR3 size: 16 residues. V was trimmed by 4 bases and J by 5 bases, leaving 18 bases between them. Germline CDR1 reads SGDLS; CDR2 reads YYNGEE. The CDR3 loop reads CASSPQTGRLTGELFF. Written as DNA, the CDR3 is TGTGCCAGCAGCCCCCAAACAGGAAGATTGACCGGGGAGCTGTTTTTT.

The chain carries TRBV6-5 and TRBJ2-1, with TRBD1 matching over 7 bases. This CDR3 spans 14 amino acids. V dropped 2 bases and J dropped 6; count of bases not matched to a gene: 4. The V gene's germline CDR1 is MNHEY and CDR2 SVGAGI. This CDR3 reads CASSYQGVGNEQFF. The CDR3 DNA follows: TGTGCCAGCAGTTACCAGGGGGTAGGCAATGAGCAGTTCTTC.

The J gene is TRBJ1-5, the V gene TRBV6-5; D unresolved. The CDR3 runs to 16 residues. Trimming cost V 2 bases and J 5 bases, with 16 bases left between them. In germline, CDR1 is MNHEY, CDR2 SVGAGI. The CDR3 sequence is CASSYKPSSSDQPQHF. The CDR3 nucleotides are TGTGCCAGCAGTTACAAGCCCTCTTCATCGGATCAGCCCCAGCATTTT.

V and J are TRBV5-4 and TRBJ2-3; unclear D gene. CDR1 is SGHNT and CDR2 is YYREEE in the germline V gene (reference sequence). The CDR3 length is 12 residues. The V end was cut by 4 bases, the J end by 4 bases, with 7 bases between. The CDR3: CASSPTADTQYF. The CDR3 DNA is TGTGCCAGCAGCCCTACGGCAGATACGCAGTATTTT. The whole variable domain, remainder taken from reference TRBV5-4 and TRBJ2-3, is ETGVTQSPTHLIKTRGQQVTLRCSSQSGHNTVSWYQQALGQGPQFIFQYYREEENGRGNFPPRFSGLQFPNYSSELNVNALELDDSALYLCASSPTADTQYFGPGTRLTVL.

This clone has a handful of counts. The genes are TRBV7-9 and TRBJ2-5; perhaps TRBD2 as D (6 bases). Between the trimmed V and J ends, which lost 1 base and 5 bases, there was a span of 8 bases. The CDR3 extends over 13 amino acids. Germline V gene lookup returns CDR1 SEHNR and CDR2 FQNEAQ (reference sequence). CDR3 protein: CASSLVGRETQYF. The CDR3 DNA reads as TGTGCCAGCAGCTTAGTGGGGAGGGAGACCCAGTACTTC.

CDR3 DNA sequence: TGCGCCAGCACCCCGGAGGGGGGGCGCTTTGGCTACACCTTC. It specifies CASTPEGGRFGYTF. The rearrangement links TRBV5-1 to TRBJ1-2; a weak D match, TRBD1 (6 bases). The CDR3 sequence is 14 residues long. V gave up 6 bases and J gave up 7 bases, with 19 bases separating them. Per germline, CDR1 SGHRS and CDR2 YFSETQ.

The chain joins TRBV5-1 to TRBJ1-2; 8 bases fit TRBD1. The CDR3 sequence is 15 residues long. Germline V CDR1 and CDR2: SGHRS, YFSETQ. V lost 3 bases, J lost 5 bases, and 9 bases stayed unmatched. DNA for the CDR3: TGCGCCAGCAGCTCTCTACAGGGGGGCATTTATGGCTACACCTTC. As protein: CASSSLQGGIYGYTF. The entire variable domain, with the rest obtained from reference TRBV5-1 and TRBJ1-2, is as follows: KAGVTQTPRYLIKTRGQQVTLSCSPISGHRSVSWYQQTPGQGLQFLFEYFSETQRNKGNFPGRFSGRQFSNSRSEMNVSTLELGDSALYLCASSSLQGGIYGYTFGSGTRLTVV.

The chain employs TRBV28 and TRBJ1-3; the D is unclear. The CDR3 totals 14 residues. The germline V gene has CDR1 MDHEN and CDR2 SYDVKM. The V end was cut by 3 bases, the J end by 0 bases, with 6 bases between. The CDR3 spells CASSFDTSGNTIYF. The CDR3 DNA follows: TGTGCCAGCAGTTTCGACACCTCTGGAAACACCATATATTTT.

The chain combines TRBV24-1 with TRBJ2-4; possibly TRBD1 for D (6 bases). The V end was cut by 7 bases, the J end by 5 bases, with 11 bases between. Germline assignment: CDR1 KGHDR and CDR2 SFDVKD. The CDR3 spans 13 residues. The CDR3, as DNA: TGTGCCACCAGGGACAGTAACGAAAACATTCAGTACTTC. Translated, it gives CATRDSNENIQYF.

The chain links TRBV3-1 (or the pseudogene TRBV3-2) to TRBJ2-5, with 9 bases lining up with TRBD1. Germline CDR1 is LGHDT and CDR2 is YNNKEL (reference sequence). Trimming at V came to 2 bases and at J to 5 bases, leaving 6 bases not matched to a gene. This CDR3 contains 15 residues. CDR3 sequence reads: CASSQRTGAWETQYF. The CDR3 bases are TGTGCCAGCAGCCAAAGGACAGGGGCTTGGGAGACCCAGTACTTC.

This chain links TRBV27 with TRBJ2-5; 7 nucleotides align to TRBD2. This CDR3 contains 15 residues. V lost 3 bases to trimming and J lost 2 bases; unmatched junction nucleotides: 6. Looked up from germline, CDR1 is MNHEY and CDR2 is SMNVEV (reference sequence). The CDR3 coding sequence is TGTGCCAGCAGTTTCCTAACTAGCGCGCAAGAGACCCAGTACTTC. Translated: CASSFLTSAQETQYF.